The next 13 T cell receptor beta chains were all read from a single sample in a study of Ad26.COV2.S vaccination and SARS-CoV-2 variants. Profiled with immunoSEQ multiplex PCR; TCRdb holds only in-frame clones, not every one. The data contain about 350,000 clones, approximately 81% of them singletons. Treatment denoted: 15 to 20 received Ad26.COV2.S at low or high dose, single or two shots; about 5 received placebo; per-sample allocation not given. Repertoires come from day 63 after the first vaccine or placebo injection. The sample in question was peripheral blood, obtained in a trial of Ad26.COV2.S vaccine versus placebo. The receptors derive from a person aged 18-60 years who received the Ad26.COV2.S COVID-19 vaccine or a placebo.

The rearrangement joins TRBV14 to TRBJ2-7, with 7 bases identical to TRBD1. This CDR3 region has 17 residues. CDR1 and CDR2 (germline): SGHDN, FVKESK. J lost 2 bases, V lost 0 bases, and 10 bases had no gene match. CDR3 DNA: TGTGCCAGCAGCCAAGACTGGGACAGATGGGCAACCTACGAGCAGTACTTC. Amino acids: CASSQDWDRWATYEQYF.

The chain's CDR3 is CASSPEAREIQYF. In nucleotides, the CDR3 is TGTGCCAGTAGTCCGGAAGCTAGAGAAATTCAGTACTTC. J is TRBJ2-4 and V is TRBV19; no definite D call. The V gene's germline CDR1 is LNHDA and CDR2 SQIVND (reference sequence). The CDR3 runs to 13 residues. V was pared by 5 bases and J by 10 bases, with 15 bases between.

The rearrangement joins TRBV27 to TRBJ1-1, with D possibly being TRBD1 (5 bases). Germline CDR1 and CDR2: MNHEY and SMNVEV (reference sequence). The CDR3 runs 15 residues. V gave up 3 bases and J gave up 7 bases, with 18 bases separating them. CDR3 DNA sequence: TGTGCCAGCAGTTTTCGCCGATTGAGGGGCAGTGAAGCTTTCTTT. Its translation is CASSFRRLRGSEAFF.

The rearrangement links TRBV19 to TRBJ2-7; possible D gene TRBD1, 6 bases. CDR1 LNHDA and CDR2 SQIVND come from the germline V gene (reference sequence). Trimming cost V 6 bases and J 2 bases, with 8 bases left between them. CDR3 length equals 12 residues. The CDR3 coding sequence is TGTGCCAGTAGGGACAGAACCTACGAGCAGTACTTC. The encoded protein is CASRDRTYEQYF.

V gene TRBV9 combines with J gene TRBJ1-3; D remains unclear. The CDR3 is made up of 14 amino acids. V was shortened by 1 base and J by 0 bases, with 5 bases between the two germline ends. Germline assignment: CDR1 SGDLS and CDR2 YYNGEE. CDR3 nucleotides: TGTGCCAGCAGCGTACGGACCTCTGGAAACACCATATATTTT. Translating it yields CASSVRTSGNTIYF.

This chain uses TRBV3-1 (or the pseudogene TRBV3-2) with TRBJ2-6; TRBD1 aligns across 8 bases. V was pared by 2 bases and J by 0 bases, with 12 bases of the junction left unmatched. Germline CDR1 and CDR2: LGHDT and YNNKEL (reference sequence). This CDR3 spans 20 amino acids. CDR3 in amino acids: CASSQLETGVGPSGANVLTF. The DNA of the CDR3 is TGTGCCAGCAGCCAACTCGAGACAGGGGTCGGACCCTCTGGGGCCAACGTCCTGACTTTC.

This CDR3 is CASSSPGYEQYF. The CDR3 DNA reads as TGTGCCAGCAGCAGCCCGGGGTACGAGCAGTACTTC. J is TRBJ2-7 and V is TRBV11-3, with a possible D match to TRBD2 (5 bases). The germline V and J ends were trimmed by 5 bases and 4 bases, with 9 bases remaining between them. CDR1 is SGHNT, CDR2 YENEEA, per germline. This CDR3 region has 12 residues.

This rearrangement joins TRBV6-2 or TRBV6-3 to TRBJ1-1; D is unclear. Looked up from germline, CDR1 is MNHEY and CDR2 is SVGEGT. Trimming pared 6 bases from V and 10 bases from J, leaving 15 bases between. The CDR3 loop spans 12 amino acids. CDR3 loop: CASSLDTPVAFF. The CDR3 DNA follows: TGTGCCAGCAGCCTTGACACGCCCGTAGCTTTCTTT.

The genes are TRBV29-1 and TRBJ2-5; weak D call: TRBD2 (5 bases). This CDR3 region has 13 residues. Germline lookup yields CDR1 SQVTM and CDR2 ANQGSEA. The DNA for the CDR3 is TGCAGTTTTAAGCGGCCCTCTGTGGAGACCCAGTACTTC. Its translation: CSFKRPSVETQYF.

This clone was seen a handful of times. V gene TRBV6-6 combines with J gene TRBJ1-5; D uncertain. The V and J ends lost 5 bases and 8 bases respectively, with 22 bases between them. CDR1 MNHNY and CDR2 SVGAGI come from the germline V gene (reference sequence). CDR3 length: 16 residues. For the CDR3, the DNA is TGTGCCAGCAGTAGGCCTGAGCGAAACGTACTAAAGCCCCAGCATTTT. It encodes CASSRPERNVLKPQHF.

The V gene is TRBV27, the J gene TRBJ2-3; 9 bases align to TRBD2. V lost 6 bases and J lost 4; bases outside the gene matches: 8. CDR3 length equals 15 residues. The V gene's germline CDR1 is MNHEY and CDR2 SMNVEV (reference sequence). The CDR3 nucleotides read TGTGCCAGCAGGAGAGCGGGGGGCACCCCAGATACGCAGTATTTT. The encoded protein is CASRRAGGTPDTQYF.

CDR3 amino acids: CASRRTSGGYGYTF. CDR3 in DNA: TGTGCCAGCAGACGGACCTCCGGGGGGTATGGCTACACCTTC. The rearrangement uses TRBV27 and TRBJ1-2; tentative D call: TRBD1 (5 bases). The V and J ends lost 6 bases and 5 bases respectively, with 16 bases between them. There are 14 residues in the CDR3. The germline CDR1 and CDR2 sequences are MNHEY and SMNVEV (reference sequence).

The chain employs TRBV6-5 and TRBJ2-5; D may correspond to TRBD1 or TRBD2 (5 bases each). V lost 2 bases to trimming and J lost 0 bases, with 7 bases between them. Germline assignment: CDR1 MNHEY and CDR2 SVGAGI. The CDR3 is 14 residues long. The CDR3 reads CASSYVGDQETQYF. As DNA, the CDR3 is TGTGCCAGCAGTTACGTGGGGGACCAAGAGACCCAGTACTTC.